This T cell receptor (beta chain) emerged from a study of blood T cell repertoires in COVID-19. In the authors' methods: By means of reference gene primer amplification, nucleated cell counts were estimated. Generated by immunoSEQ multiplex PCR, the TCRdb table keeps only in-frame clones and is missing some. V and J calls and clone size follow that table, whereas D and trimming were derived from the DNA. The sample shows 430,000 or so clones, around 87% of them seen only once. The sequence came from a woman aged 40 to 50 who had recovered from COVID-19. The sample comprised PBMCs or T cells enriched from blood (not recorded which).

The CDR3 nucleotides read TGTGCCAGCAAGGACAGGGCTTCGCAGTATTTT. Translation gives CASKDRASQYF. The genes are TRBV6-5 and TRBJ2-3, with 8 positions matching TRBD1. Losses at the gene ends were 7 bases for V and 10 bases for J; bases not matched to a gene: 4. CDR3 size: 11 residues. Germline CDR1 MNHEY, CDR2 SVGAGI.